This TCR beta chain originates from a study of T cell changes during pregnancy in multiple sclerosis. The germline CDR1 and CDR2 sequences are SGHDN and FVKESK. CDR3 length: 14 residues. V lost 3 bases and J lost 7; bases outside the gene matches: 4. The assay was immunoSEQ multiplex PCR, and TCRdb's table has in-frame clones only and misses some. The table lists about 38,000 clones, around 90% of them singletons. The origin of this receptor is a female donor in good health, enrolled as a control in a pregnancy study. The V call is TRBV14, the J call TRBJ1-4; 8 nucleotides agree with TRBD1. The source material was CD4+ T cells from peripheral blood mononuclear cells, sampled after pregnancy. This CDR3 is CASSHRGRFEKLFF. The CDR3 bases are TGTGCCAGCAGCCACAGGGGGCGTTTTGAAAAACTGTTTTTT.